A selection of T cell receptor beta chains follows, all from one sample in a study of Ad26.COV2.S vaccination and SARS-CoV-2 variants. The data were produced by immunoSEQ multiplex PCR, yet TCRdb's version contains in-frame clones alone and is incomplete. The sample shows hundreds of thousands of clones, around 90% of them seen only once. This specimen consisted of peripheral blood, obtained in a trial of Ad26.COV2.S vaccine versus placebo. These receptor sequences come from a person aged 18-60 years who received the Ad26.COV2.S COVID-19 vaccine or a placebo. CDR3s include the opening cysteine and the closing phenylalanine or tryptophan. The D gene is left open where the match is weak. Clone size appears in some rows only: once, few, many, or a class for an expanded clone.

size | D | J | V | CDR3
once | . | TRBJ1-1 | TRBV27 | CASSPPGTEAFF
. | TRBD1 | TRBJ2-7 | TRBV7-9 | CASSRPRGTGVSYEQYF
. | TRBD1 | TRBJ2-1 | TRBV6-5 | CASSYSGQGGDEQFF
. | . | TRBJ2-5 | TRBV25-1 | CASSDWGPETQYF
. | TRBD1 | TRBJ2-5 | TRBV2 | CASRTDRGLRETQYF
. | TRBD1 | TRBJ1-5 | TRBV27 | CASSLRALTGAGVGNQPQHF
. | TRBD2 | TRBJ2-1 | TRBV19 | CASSIGRWLAGDQSYNEQFF
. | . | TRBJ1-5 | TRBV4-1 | CASSQNVQGPSNQPQHF
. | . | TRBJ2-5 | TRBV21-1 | CASSKTGGWQETQYF
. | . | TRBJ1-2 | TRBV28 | CASRVQANYGYTF
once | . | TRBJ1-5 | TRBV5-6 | CASSPNAGLNQPQHF
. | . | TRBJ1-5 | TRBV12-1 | CASSPPETLRSNQPQHF
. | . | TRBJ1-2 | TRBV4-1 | CASSQGGPAGYTF
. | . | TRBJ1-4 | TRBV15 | CATSRINEKLFF
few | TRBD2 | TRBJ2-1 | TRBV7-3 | CASSPGTSGEQFF
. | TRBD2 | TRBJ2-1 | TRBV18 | CASSRERGSYNEQFF
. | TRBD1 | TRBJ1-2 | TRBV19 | CASGTTGRGGYTF
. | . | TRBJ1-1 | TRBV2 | CASTREQRNTEAFF
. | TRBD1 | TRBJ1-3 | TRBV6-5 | CASSPGTGSGNTIYF
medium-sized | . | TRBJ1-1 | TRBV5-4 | CASSSLGDTEAFF
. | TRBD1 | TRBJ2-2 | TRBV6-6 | CASSQGQGLNTGELFF
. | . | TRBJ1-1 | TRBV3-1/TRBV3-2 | CASSQGRRQNTEAFF
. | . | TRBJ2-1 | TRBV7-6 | CASTEGRGAGNEQFF
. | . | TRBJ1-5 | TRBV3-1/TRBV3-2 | CASSQDLGYQPQHF
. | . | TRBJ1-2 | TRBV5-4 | CASSLVGSPSGYGYTF
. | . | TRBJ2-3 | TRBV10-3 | CAISELRGYLDTQYF
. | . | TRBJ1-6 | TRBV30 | CAWSGGQGRIGSSPLHF
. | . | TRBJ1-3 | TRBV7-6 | CASSLGRGSGNTIYF
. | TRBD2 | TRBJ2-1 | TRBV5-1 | CASSFWLAGENEQFF
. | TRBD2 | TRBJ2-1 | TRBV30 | CAWKGSGSYNEQFF
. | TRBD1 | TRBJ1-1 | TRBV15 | CATSSLGQGRNTEAFF
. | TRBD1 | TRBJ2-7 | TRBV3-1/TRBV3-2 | CASRAPGQGPYEQYF
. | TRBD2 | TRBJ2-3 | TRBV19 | CASSRGLAPSTDTQYF
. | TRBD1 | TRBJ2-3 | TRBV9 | CASSVARPGQVGTDTQYF
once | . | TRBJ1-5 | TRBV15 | CATSRDRQGRNQPQHF
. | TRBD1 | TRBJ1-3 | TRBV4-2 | CASSHRTGGTTGNTIYF
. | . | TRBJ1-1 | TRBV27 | CASSPQGTAVGSGTEAFF
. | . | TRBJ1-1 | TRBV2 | CASSPHPQGNTEAFF
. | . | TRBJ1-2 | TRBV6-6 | CASSPPGYHGYTF
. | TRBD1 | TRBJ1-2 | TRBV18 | CASSGTALYGYTF
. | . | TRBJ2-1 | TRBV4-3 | CASSQYPAGTVQFF
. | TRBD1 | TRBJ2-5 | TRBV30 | CASTQGGQETQYF
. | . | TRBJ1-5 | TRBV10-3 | CAISERTDFSNQPQHF
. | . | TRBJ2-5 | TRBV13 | CASSLARDQETQYF
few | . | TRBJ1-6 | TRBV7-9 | CASSFQRNNSPLHF
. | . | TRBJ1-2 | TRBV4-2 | CASSQDGARSYGYTF
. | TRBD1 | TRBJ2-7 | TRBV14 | CASSQWETGREQYF
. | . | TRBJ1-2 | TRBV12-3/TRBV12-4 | CASSLESGVGYTF
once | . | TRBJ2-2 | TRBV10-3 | CAANPGTSTGELFF
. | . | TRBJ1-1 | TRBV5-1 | CASSWRGLDTEAFF
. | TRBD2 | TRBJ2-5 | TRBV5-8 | CASSLGTSGETQYF
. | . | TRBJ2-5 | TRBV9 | CASSVALGWETQYF
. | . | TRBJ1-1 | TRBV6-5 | CASNRHANTEAFF
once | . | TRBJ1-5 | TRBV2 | CASSDLENQPQHF
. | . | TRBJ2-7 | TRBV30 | CAWTTGRGSYEQYF
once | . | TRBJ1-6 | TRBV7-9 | CASSGGGRNNSPLHF
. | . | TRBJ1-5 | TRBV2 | CASSDFPDYSNQPQHF